Sequencing of this T cell receptor beta chain was carried out in a study of blood T cell repertoires in COVID-19. Libraries were prepared by immunoSEQ multiplex PCR; TCRdb keeps only in-frame clonotypes and omits some of them. This table holds some 250,000 clones, around 87% found once. V was cut by 5 bases and J by 3 bases, with 4 bases left in between. The CDR3 totals 12 residues. Participants spanned ages 18 to 89 years and resided in around 25 US areas. Sample: PBMCs or T cells enriched from blood (not recorded which). V is TRBV12-3 or TRBV12-4 and J is TRBJ2-2; unclear D gene. This receptor was obtained from a woman aged 40 to 50 with acute COVID-19. CDR3 in amino acids: CASSQYTGELFF. CDR3 bases: TGTGCCAGCAGTCAATACACCGGGGAGCTGTTTTTT.